The sequence of this T cell receptor (beta chain) was determined in a study of cytomegalovirus exposure and HLA in healthy donors (dated 2017 in TCRdb). Regarding the complete study: An earlier analysis of roughly 500 of the donors reported about 290 Gb of sequence data and 117 million unique TCR beta sequences from some 180 million T cells. The later analysis used no new phenotypic data to find candidate immune exposures, relying instead on TCR beta sequences and their occurrence across donors. An early release that covered roughly 600 HLA-typed donors contained about 300 gigabases of sequencing data and 75 million to 100 million unique TCR sequences. In an earlier analysis of 500 to 650 of the donors, high-throughput TCR beta sequencing was used to judge whether each TCR beta V gene segment behaved as functional or pseudogenic. High-throughput TCR immunosequencing, statistical association of individual TCRs with disease status, and machine learning were combined to predict cytomegalovirus infection status. In a later analysis, previously published TCR beta repertoires from some 640 donors were re-analyzed and high-resolution HLA genotyping was added so that TCR occurrence patterns could be studied. The study was designed to test whether signatures of past pathogen exposure could be identified by cataloging public T cell receptors. Class I and class II HLA loci were covered by the typing at four-digit resolution. Donor age, sex, ethnicity and CMV serostatus were compiled together with the repertoire data. Because of strong linkage in the cohort, five DR-DQ haplotypes were treated as single units for association and clustering. The T cell repertoires of some 700 subjects were profiled by immunosequencing and related to cytomegalovirus serostatus. Along with the approximately 700-subject first cohort, a separate validation cohort of over a hundred different subjects was used. On average, 235,054 unique TCR beta nucleotide sequences were sequenced per donor among some 430 genotyped donors of the cohort, with roughly 18% of those sequences being non-productive. Of the 300 to 450 genotyped donors, approximately 82% fell in the genetic ancestry cluster associated with self-reported Caucasian donors. Genome-wide SNP genotypes for about three fifths of the roughly 700 donors were used in a later genetic analysis, which treated that subset as a discovery cohort. All discovery cohort repertoires had been generated using a single sequencing platform. Typing coverage varied by locus: about 629-640 donors for A, B, C, DRB1 and DQB1; roughly 520 for DQA1; more than 600 for DPA1; roughly 450 for DPB1. On the study overall, not on this receptor specifically: In a later analysis, several top co-occurrence clusters were reported to appear linked to parvovirus B19, influenza, CMV and Epstein-Barr virus. Correlated functional status among segregating V segments might be attributable to linkage disequilibrium, but an unknown experimental factor could not be ruled out. Presence/absence analyses assumed roughly uniform sequencing depth across donors, an assumption that may not hold. While some public TCRs were present in many individuals, most TCR sequences turned up only very rarely across donors. A later genetic analysis associated a missense DCLRE1C variant with V-gene and J-gene trimming of TCR beta chains, and an independent cohort replicated the association. In the study, about 150 TCR beta chains were listed as associated with cytomegalovirus. The earlier analysis of a few hundred of the donors excluded 15 to 20 rarely observed V segments, including chromosome 9 orphons, because counts were too low. According to a later analysis, most CMV-associated TCR beta chains appeared to be HLA-restricted, and the HLA associations seemed to be driven largely by CMV exposure. An earlier analysis of 587 of the donors showed that most TCR beta V segments appeared in productive rearrangements either about 90% or about 30% of the time, which broadly matched IMGT annotations. Because HLA typing was unavailable for some donors at each locus, only the typed subset was used in association tests. According to the authors, the approach could potentially be generalized to other disease states and immunological phenotypes. Compared with equally common non-associated chains, HLA-associated TCR beta chains in a later analysis were more clonally expanded and had lower generation probabilities. The sequencing pipeline was judged likely to have produced a cluster of highly shared sequence variants as a technical artifact. A later analysis associated around 16,000 TCR beta sequences with specific HLA alleles at a false discovery rate of 0.05. Three of the identified cytomegalovirus-associated TCR beta chains were confirmed in vitro to be specific for cytomegalovirus antigens. Some IMGT-functional V segments, including TRBV6-2 and TRBV6-3, could not be distinguished by the 87-base-pair reads and were therefore excluded. Cytomegalovirus status was reported to be diagnosed by the classifier with high specificity and sensitivity in both the original and validation cohorts. When HLA alleles, especially DR and DQ, strongly co-occurred, TCR associations were difficult to assign to individual alleles. This cohort had only TCR beta chains sequenced, and the lack of alpha or paired-chain data limited which features could be detected. According to a later analysis, TCR association rates differed among HLA loci, with DRB1 alleles showing the most associated TCRs and HLA-C alleles showing the fewest. For the cohort, immune exposure information was limited to CMV serostatus. A further reported finding was that TCR beta sequences accurately predicted the HLA-A and HLA-B alleles for most subjects in the first cohort. A later genetic analysis reported fewer N-insertions in productive TCRs among donors in an Asian-associated ancestry cluster than the roughly 700-donor mean.

Remarks on this clone: It has no known antigen specificity. No quality values exist for individual bases; no much larger clone is one base distant.

The cohort was made up of hundreds of healthy bone marrow donors. At the time of sampling, all cohort members were nominally healthy, though unrecorded immune exposures were likely present. The donor tested CMV seronegative and was one of the 352 seronegative cohort members. A peripheral blood sample was collected from each donor, and TCR beta sequencing was performed on peripheral blood mononuclear cells. The Qiagen DNeasy Blood Extraction Kit was used to extract genomic DNA from the blood cell samples. To prepare the library, the immunoSEQ multiplex PCR assay was applied. For the multiplex PCR, a mixture combining 60 forward primers for TCR Vbeta segments and 13 reverse primers for TCR Jbeta segments was used. A multiplex PCR assay on genomic DNA amplified the CDR3 region of rearranged TCR beta genes. The Illumina HiSeq System was used to sequence the amplified TCR beta libraries as 87-base-pair reads. On the authors' methods: A later analysis tallied 75 million to 85 million unique TCR beta chains across the 666 repertoires, and around 9.9 million of those chains were shared by two or more donors. To remove PCR and sequencing errors, raw reads were error-corrected and collapsed into unique sequences using a nearest-neighbor algorithm that merged closely related sequences. Alignment of CDR3 sequences to IMGT reference sequences was used to assign V, D and J gene segments. For a sequence to be retained, a match of at least six nucleotides was required to both a V gene segment and a J gene segment. A rearrangement was called productive if the CDR3 had no stop codons and remained in frame with V and J, and every other rearrangement was called non-productive. Following IMGT convention, CDR3 was defined as the stretch from the second conserved V-encoded cysteine to the conserved J-encoded phenylalanine. The earlier analysis of about 610 of the donors excluded sequences that lacked an unambiguous match to a single V gene segment. An earlier analysis of a few hundred of the donors called V segments functional above 56.7% productive rearrangements and segregating when the between-donor standard deviation exceeded 5%. A statistical classification framework was developed to diagnose cytomegalovirus status using the catalog of TCR beta chain sequences. In a later analysis, V and J genes were assigned by comparing TCR nucleotide sequences against IMGT/GENE-DB human TR gene sequences. Using the TCRdist pipeline, a later analysis assigned CDR3 sequences along with most-parsimonious VDJ recombination scenarios. In a later analysis, each TCR beta chain was defined by its CDR3 amino acid sequence together with its V-gene family, and reads lacking a unique V-gene family were excluded. To address suspected cross-contamination and a sequencing artifact, a later analysis removed 450 to 700 highly shared, low-generation-probability nucleotide sequences. In a later analysis, a clonal expansion index was calculated for each public chain from normalized within-repertoire ranks of inferred template counts. Generation probabilities in a later analysis came from a VDJ recombination model fitted to out-of-frame rearrangements, and those results were checked against IGoR. Hypergeometric tests were used in a later analysis to score TCR-TCR, TCR-HLA and TCR-CMV co-occurrence, with a repertoire-size bias correction applied to the TCR pairs. To estimate false discovery rates, a later analysis permuted the HLA or CMV assignments 20 times. In a later analysis, co-occurring TCRs were grouped using DBSCAN, with TCRdist sequence similarity added in when clustering inside HLA-allele-positive subsets. Repertoires with fewer than 30,000 or more than 120,000 public chains, plus five repertoires with anomalous nucleotide sharing, were excluded from co-occurrence clustering. What TCRdb holds here is the immuneACCESS table cut down to in-frame rearrangements. Part of the clones is not present; checked against another copy, under half of the missing clones reflect an unresolved V gene, and the others are unexplained. The V and J calls and clone size come from that table; D and trimming were worked out from the DNA. The table for this sample lists fewer than 200,000 clones; 84% of them were counted only once. The ten largest clones capture approximately 0.98% of the sample.

Based on the germline V gene (reference sequence), the CDR1 and CDR2 sequences are SEHNR and FQNEAQ. At the junction V is shortened by 5 bases and J by 1 base; bases outside the gene matches: 9. The CDR3 runs 16 amino acids, cysteine and phenylalanine included. The retained sequence is limited to the CDR3, 48 bases, with the frame set at the first base. This clonotype was obtained from a man between 25 and 39 years old in good health and CMV-seronegative. The sequence links TRBV7-9 to TRBJ2-3, and TRBD1 matches 7 of the central bases. Sequencing used PBMCs. The CDR3 is CASSLHRDRGTDTQYF. The bases are TGTGCCAGCAGCCTCCACCGGGACAGAGGCACAGATACGCAGTATTTT.